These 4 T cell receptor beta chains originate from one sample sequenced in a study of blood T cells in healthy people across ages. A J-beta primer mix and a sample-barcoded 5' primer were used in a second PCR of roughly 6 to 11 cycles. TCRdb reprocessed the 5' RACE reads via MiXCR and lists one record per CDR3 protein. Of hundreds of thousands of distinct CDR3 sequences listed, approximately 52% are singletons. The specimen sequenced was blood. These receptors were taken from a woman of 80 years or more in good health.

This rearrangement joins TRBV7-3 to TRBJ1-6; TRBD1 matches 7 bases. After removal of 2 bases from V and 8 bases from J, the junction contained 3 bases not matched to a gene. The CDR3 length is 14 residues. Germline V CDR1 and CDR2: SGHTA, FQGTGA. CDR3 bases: TGTGCCAGCAGCTTAGGGACAGTAGATTCACCCCTCCACTTT. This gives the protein CASSLGTVDSPLHF.

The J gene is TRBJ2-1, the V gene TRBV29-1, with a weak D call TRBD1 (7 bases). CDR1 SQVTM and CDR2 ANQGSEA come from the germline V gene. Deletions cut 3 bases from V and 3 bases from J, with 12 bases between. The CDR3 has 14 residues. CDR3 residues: CSVDQGGVYNEQFF. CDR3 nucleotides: TGCAGCGTTGATCAGGGGGGCGTCTACAATGAGCAGTTCTTC.

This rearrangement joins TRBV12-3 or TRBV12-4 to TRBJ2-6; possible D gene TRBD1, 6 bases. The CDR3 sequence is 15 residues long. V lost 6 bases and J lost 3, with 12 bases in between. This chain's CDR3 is CASRSTGIGANVLTF. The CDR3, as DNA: TGTGCCAGCAGATCTACAGGGATTGGGGCCAACGTCCTGACTTTC.

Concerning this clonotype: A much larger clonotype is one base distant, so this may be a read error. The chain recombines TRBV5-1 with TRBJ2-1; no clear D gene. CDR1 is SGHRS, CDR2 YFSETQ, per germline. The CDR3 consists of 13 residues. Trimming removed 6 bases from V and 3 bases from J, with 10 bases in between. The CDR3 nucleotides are TGCGCCAGCAACACCGCCGGCTACAATGAGCAGTTCTTC. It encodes CASNTAGYNEQFF. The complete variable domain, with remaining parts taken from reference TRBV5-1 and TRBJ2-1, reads KAGVTQTPRYLIKTRGQQVTLSCSPISGHRSVSWYQQTPGQGLQFLFEYFSETQRNKGNFPGRFSGRQFSNSRSEMNVSTLELGDSALYLCASNTAGYNEQFFGPGTRLTVL.